This TCR beta chain was documented in a study of blood T cell repertoires in COVID-19. As handled by the study authors: Counts of nucleated cells, estimated from reference gene primer amplification, were obtained. TCRdb keeps only in-frame clones here, not all; method: immunoSEQ multiplex PCR. D and trimming were read from the DNA, whereas the V and J calls and clone size are those reported in that table. The table includes about 41,000 clones, around nine tenths detected once. The V and J ends lost 6 bases and 8 bases respectively, with 16 bases between them. This CDR3 has 14 residues. Looked up from germline, CDR1 is SGHTA and CDR2 is FQGNSA.

Material: peripheral blood. This TCR was sampled from a man in his sixties with acute or convalescent COVID-19. The V call is TRBV7-2, the J call TRBJ1-4; maybe TRBD1 (5 bases). CDR3 sequence reads: CASSSQGGNEKLFF. The CDR3 nucleotides are TGTGCCAGCAGTTCGCAGGGCGGCAACGAAAAACTGTTTTTT.